This is a list of T cell receptor beta chains from one sample in a study of a mutant IDH1 vaccine in newly diagnosed glioma. Measured with immunoSEQ multiplex PCR; TCRdb has only the in-frame clones, and not every one. Of tens of thousands of clones in the sample, around 91% are singletons; the top ten hold 1.5%. No antigen has been identified for these receptors. The sequenced sample was PBMCs, obtained from a glioma patient whose treatment included an IDH1 peptide vaccine. The receptor set was obtained from a man in his forties with glioma. The CDR3 runs from the conserved cysteine through the conserved F or W. Clone sizes are given selectively: once, few, many, or a class where the clone is expanded.

j_call clone_size v_call cdr3_aa
TRBJ2-3 - TRBV29-1 CNVRGADKDTQYF
TRBJ2-1 - TRBV4-3 CASSQDGVAQGLYNEQFF
TRBJ2-7 - TRBV6-1 CASSEEINRAYEQYF
TRBJ1-5 - TRBV19 CASRGHLGNQPQHF
TRBJ1-5 - TRBV2 CASGGTGKGNQPQHF
TRBJ1-2 - TRBV11-1 CASSQGQGSHYGYTF
TRBJ2-3 - TRBV11-3 CASSFRRGSQYF
TRBJ2-7 - TRBV5-1 CASSLESLAGDEQYF
TRBJ1-4 - TRBV5-1 CASSPGPNEKLFF
TRBJ2-2 - TRBV5-4 CASSLDPGQGTGELFF
TRBJ2-2 - TRBV11-3 CASSLFSGELFF
TRBJ2-5 - TRBV7-2 CASSLGGFQETQYF
TRBJ2-3 few TRBV6-4 CASSPSPTDTQYF
TRBJ1-5 - TRBV5-1 CASSLGDYSNQPQHF
TRBJ2-5 once TRBV27 CASSPRTSGGRETQYF
TRBJ1-2 - TRBV7-8 CASSSVSGRHYGYTF
TRBJ2-3 - TRBV15 CATSRDRAVGTDTQYF
TRBJ1-4 - TRBV5-1 CASSLGGGEEKLFF
TRBJ1-5 - TRBV6-5 CASSRSLGSNQPQHF
TRBJ2-1 - TRBV6-1 CASSVVGDEQFF
TRBJ2-7 - TRBV5-4 CASSSGLAGVGYEQYF
TRBJ1-2 - TRBV6-5 CASSYSGYGYTF
TRBJ1-5 - TRBV30 CAWSLGFNQPQHF
TRBJ2-2 - TRBV5-1 CASSLRLAGVAGELFF
TRBJ2-7 - TRBV4-3 CASSQDLRYEQYF
TRBJ2-1 - TRBV25-1 CASSAFMTSGTNNEQFF
TRBJ1-5 - TRBV4-1 CASSQPGTGGAQPQHF
TRBJ2-3 - TRBV5-6 CASSLVGASTDTQYF
TRBJ1-5 - TRBV15 CATSREDSNQPQHF